A selection of T cell receptor beta chains follows, all from one sample in a study of low-dose radiotherapy and immunotherapy resistance in tumors. TCRdb reprocessed the reads with MiXCR, giving one entry per CDR3 protein. In the table there are more than 45,000 distinct CDR3 sequences, about 23% of which are singletons. The specimen comprised PBMCs, sampled before treatment. Every receptor here comes from a male donor with prostate cancer. The CDR3 runs from the conserved cysteine through the conserved F or W. The D gene is left open where the match is weak. Size values are once, few and many counts, or a class for expanded clones, and some rows have none.

clone size,V gene,CDR3 length,D gene,J gene,CDR3 protein,CDR3 DNA
many,TRBV28,14,-,TRBJ1-5,CASSPGHSNQPQHF,TGTGCCAGCAGTCCGGGACATTCTAATCAGCCCCAGCATTTT
-,TRBV5-4,17,TRBD2,TRBJ2-3,CASTPGPSGGFTDTQYF,TGTGCCAGCACCCCAGGGCCTAGCGGGGGTTTCACAGATACGCAGTATTTT
few,TRBV28,15,TRBD1,TRBJ2-5,CASSPDRVMWETQYF,TGTGCCAGCAGTCCTGACAGGGTGATGTGGGAGACCCAGTACTTC
many,TRBV19,14,-,TRBJ2-2,CASSVRANTGELFF,TGTGCCAGTAGTGTCCGGGCGAACACCGGGGAGCTGTTTTTT
-,TRBV6-4,15,-,TRBJ1-5,CASNRQDYSNQPQHF,TGTGCCAGCAATCGGCAGGATTATAGCAATCAGCCCCAGCATTTT
many,TRBV20-1,14,TRBD2,TRBJ2-5,CSANSGREQETQYF,TGCAGTGCCAACAGCGGGAGGGAGCAAGAGACCCAGTACTTC
-,TRBV18,14,TRBD2,TRBJ2-1,CASSAGGSYNEQFF,TGTGCCAGCTCCGCGGGGGGATCCTACAATGAGCAGTTCTTC
many,TRBV5-1,17,TRBD2,TRBJ2-1,CASSPGLAASSYNEQFF,TGCGCCAGCAGCCCCGGACTAGCGGCCAGCTCCTACAATGAGCAGTTCTTC
many,TRBV6-4,19,TRBD2,TRBJ2-5,CASSDACSGGLPIGETQYF,TGTGCCAGCAGTGACGCCTGTAGCGGGGGGCTCCCCATCGGGGAGACCCAGTACTTC
many,TRBV12-3/TRBV12-4,16,TRBD2,TRBJ2-5,CASSPWGAGDQETQYF,TGTGCCAGCAGTCCCTGGGGAGCGGGGGACCAAGAGACCCAGTACTTC
few,TRBV9,14,-,TRBJ2-5,CASSVGSFQETQYF,TGTGCCAGCAGCGTAGGGTCTTTCCAAGAGACCCAGTACTTC
many,TRBV29-1,12,TRBD1,TRBJ1-1,CSVATGVTEAFF,TGCAGCGTTGCGACAGGGGTCACTGAAGCTTTCTTT
many,TRBV6-6,20,TRBD2,TRBJ2-1,CASSYSNPGVGSGNYNEQFF,TGTGCCAGCAGTTACTCGAATCCTGGCGTGGGTAGCGGGAACTACAATGAGCAGTTCTTC
many,TRBV11-2,17,TRBD1,TRBJ1-6,CASTYAGQDSYNSPLHF,TGTGCCAGCACCTACGCCGGACAGGACTCCTATAATTCACCCCTCCACTTT
-,TRBV29-1,15,TRBD2,TRBJ2-1,CSVRGGGSSYNEQFF,TGCAGCGTCAGGGGCGGGGGGAGCTCCTACAATGAGCAGTTCTTC
many,TRBV12-5,16,-,TRBJ2-7,CASGNPAGGSSYEQYF,TGTGCTAGTGGTAATCCGGCAGGGGGGAGCTCCTACGAGCAGTACTTC
many,TRBV28,13,-,TRBJ2-4,CASSPGSKNIQYF,TGTGCCAGCAGTCCAGGATCCAAAAACATTCAGTACTTC
many,TRBV11-2,14,-,TRBJ2-2,CASSLTRNTGELFF,TGTGCCAGCAGCCTCACAAGGAACACCGGGGAGCTGTTTTTT
many,TRBV6-1,15,-,TRBJ2-3,CASSVGLASTDTQYF,TGTGCCAGCAGTGTAGGACTCGCTAGCACAGATACGCAGTATTTT
many,TRBV2,13,-,TRBJ1-5,CASSEHRNQPQHF,TGTGCCAGCAGTGAACATCGCAATCAGCCCCAGCATTTT
many,TRBV7-9,12,-,TRBJ2-1,CASSGRNNEQFF,TGTGCCAGCAGTGGACGGAACAATGAGCAGTTCTTC
-,TRBV6-6,12,-,TRBJ2-2,CASSESAGELFF,TGTGCCAGCAGTGAATCTGCCGGGGAGCTGTTTTTT
many,TRBV9,13,-,TRBJ2-2,CASSQLNTGELFF,TGTGCCAGCAGCCAACTAAACACCGGGGAGCTGTTTTTT
-,TRBV5-1,14,TRBD2,TRBJ2-1,CASSMGLAESEQFF,TGCGCCAGTAGCATGGGACTAGCGGAAAGTGAGCAGTTCTTC
few,TRBV9,16,-,TRBJ2-7,CASSGSSGLGFYEQYF,TGTGCCAGCAGCGGATCCTCTGGACTGGGATTCTACGAGCAGTACTTC
many,TRBV5-4,20,TRBD2,TRBJ2-5,CASSSGRTSGRTPTRMTQYF,TGTGCCAGCAGCTCCGGCCGGACTAGCGGGAGGACTCCAACTCGGATGACCCAGTACTTC
many,TRBV29-1,14,-,TRBJ2-1,CSAKPGTNNNEQFF,TGCAGCGCGAAACCCGGGACAAATAACAATGAGCAGTTCTTC
many,TRBV6-5,13,TRBD1,TRBJ1-1,CASRNRGGTEAFF,TGTGCCAGCAGAAACAGGGGCGGCACTGAAGCTTTCTTT
many,TRBV10-3,13,-,TRBJ1-3,CAITGMSGNTIYF,TGTGCCATCACAGGAATGTCTGGAAACACCATATATTTT
many,TRBV2,12,-,TRBJ2-7,CASSEADREQYF,TGTGCCAGCAGTGAAGCCGACAGGGAGCAGTACTTC
many,TRBV19,13,-,TRBJ1-2,CASSSATGYGYTF,TGTGCCAGTAGCTCCGCGACTGGCTATGGCTACACCTTC
many,TRBV7-2,13,TRBD1,TRBJ2-4,CASSPNRGSIQYF,TGTGCCAGCAGCCCGAACAGGGGAAGCATTCAGTACTTC
many,TRBV27,16,TRBD2,TRBJ2-1,CASSLERGRARNEQFF,TGTGCCAGCAGTTTAGAACGCGGGAGGGCCCGGAATGAGCAGTTCTTC
many,TRBV11-3,14,TRBD2,TRBJ2-3,CASSLEGTSDTQYF,TGTGCCAGCAGCTTAGAAGGGACTAGTGATACGCAGTATTTT
many,TRBV19,11,-,TRBJ2-7,CASSKGGEQYF,TGTGCCAGTAGTAAAGGTGGAGAGCAGTACTTC
many,TRBV19,13,-,TRBJ2-3,CASRPGSSDTQYF,TGTGCCAGCCGCCCCGGGAGCTCAGATACGCAGTATTTT
-,TRBV11-2,15,-,TRBJ2-3,CASSLIGHLTDTQYF,TGTGCCAGCAGCTTGATCGGACATCTCACAGATACGCAGTATTTT
many,TRBV5-1,16,-,TRBJ1-6,CASSLVNPGDNSPLHF,TGCGCCAGCAGCTTGGTAAATCCAGGGGACAATTCACCCCTCCACTTT
many,TRBV20-1,15,TRBD2,TRBJ2-1,CSAREGGLAGNEQFF,TGCAGTGCTAGAGAGGGGGGACTAGCGGGAAATGAGCAGTTCTTC
many,TRBV5-1,14,TRBD2,TRBJ2-1,CASSALAGGQEQFF,TGCGCCAGCAGCGCGCTAGCGGGAGGACAGGAGCAGTTCTTC
many,TRBV5-1,11,TRBD2,TRBJ2-7,CAPPGGNEQYF,TGCGCCCCGCCGGGAGGAAACGAGCAGTACTTC
many,TRBV19,13,TRBD1,TRBJ1-2,CASSIDRGVGYTF,TGTGCCAGTAGTATCGACAGGGGTGTGGGCTACACCTTC
-,TRBV12-3/TRBV12-4,15,-,TRBJ2-5,CASSFSRGARETQYF,TGTGCCAGCAGTTTCTCCAGGGGCGCGAGAGAGACCCAGTACTTC
-,TRBV11-2,15,TRBD1,TRBJ2-7,CASSTVGQGNYEQYF,TGTGCCAGCAGCACGGTCGGACAGGGGAACTACGAGCAGTACTTC
few,TRBV5-1,17,-,TRBJ2-3,CASSLASGGLDTDTQYF,TGCGCCAGCAGCTTGGCCTCTGGGGGTCTGGACACAGATACGCAGTATTTT
-,TRBV7-9,15,TRBD1,TRBJ2-1,CASSTRDRAYNEQFF,TGTGCCAGCAGCACCCGGGACAGGGCCTACAATGAGCAGTTCTTC
few,TRBV24-1,15,TRBD2,TRBJ2-7,CATSDSTSGSYEQYF,TGTGCCACCAGTGATTCAACTAGCGGGAGTTACGAGCAGTACTTC
-,TRBV15,13,-,TRBJ1-5,CATSRGGNQPQHF,TGTGCCACCAGCAGAGGCGGCAATCAGCCCCAGCATTTT
few,TRBV5-4,17,-,TRBJ2-1,CASSLEVAVSSYNEQFF,TGTGCCAGCAGCTTGGAGGTAGCGGTGAGCTCCTACAATGAGCAGTTCTTC
many,TRBV5-1,16,-,TRBJ2-6,CASSLDPVGGANVLTF,TGCGCCAGCAGCTTGGATCCGGTGGGTGGGGCCAACGTCCTGACTTTC
few,TRBV5-1,14,TRBD1,TRBJ2-5,CASSHGTAQETQYF,TGCGCCAGCAGCCACGGGACAGCCCAAGAGACCCAGTACTTC
many,TRBV7-9,22,TRBD2,TRBJ2-6,CASSSSTGQRTSGSEGANVLTF,TGTGCCAGCAGCTCTTCGACAGGGCAAAGGACTAGCGGGAGTGAAGGGGCCAACGTCCTGACTTTC
-,TRBV7-3,15,TRBD2,TRBJ2-2,CASSSSGSSTGELFF,TGTGCCAGCAGCAGTAGCGGGAGTAGCACCGGGGAGCTGTTTTTT
medium-sized,TRBV6-6,15,-,TRBJ1-2,CASSSPTGHNYGYTF,TGTGCCAGCAGTTCCCCGACAGGACACAACTATGGCTACACCTTC
many,TRBV5-1,16,TRBD2,TRBJ2-5,CASSLPRGEGQETQYF,TGCGCCAGCAGCCTACCTCGCGGGGAGGGGCAAGAGACCCAGTACTTC